The next 3 T cell receptor beta chains were all read from a single sample in a study of CD8 T cells in Susac syndrome. Random-hexamer reverse transcription was applied to about 0.45 to 1 ug RNA. MiXCR, applied by TCRdb to the immunoSEQ multiplex PCR reads, yields one record per CDR3 protein. Here the sample spans about 300,000 distinct CDR3 sequences, around 92% being singletons. Input material: CD4+ T cells from PBMCs. These receptors were obtained from a human donor with multiple sclerosis.

The chain employs TRBV4-2 and TRBJ2-1; tentatively, D is TRBD1 or TRBD2 (5 bases each). Germline V gene sequence: CDR1 LGHNA, CDR2 YNFKEQ. The length of the CDR3 is 13 residues. V was trimmed by 3 bases and J by 8 bases, leaving 11 bases between them. For the CDR3, the DNA is TGTGCCAGCAGCCAGGAAATGGGGGATGAGCAGTTCTTC. Translated, it gives CASSQEMGDEQFF.

V and J are TRBV12-3 or TRBV12-4 and TRBJ1-2, with unresolved D. Trimming shortened V by 1 base and J by 5 bases, and 5 bases separated the two germline ends. The CDR3 extends over 12 amino acids. In DNA, the CDR3 is TGTGCCAGCAGTTTAGTTAGATATGGCTACACCTTC. Translated, it gives CASSLVRYGYTF.

V and J are TRBV3-1 and TRBJ1-2; unclear D gene. CDR1 is LGHDT and CDR2 is YNNKEL in the germline V gene (reference sequence). The length of the CDR3 is 14 residues. The V end lost 4 bases, the J end lost 1 base, and 10 bases lay between the germline ends. For the CDR3, the DNA is TGTGCCAGCAGCCCACCCATATATAACTATGGCTACACCTTC. Translation: CASSPPIYNYGYTF.